The T cell receptor beta chain under discussion was sequenced for a study of blood T cell repertoires in COVID-19 (dated by TCRdb to about 2020). Concerning the study at large: The collaborator samples originated in the United States, Italy and Spain and spanned the acute and convalescent phases of COVID-19. Where HLA class I and class II types were available, the types were taken from metadata supplied by the sample provider, not from assay-based typing. The material from the prospective study consisted of cDNA or gDNA derived from T cells, B-cell-depleted T cells, or PBMCs. The repertoires were released in a freely available public database meant as a resource for research on the immune response to SARS-CoV-2. A de-identified subject ID, COVID-19 status, age in years and sex were almost always included in the sample metadata. The samples were drawn from the first 160 participants of the ongoing ImmuneRACE study and from about 1,200 subjects provided by 6 global collaborators. The dataset comprised deeply sampled blood TCRbeta repertoires from subjects exposed to, actively infected with, or recovered from COVID-19. The study at large found these results: The quantity of clinical and demographic metadata differed by source and by participant and was supplied without curation.

The immunoSEQ Assay, a bias-controlled multiplex PCR, was used to amplify TCRbeta CDR3 regions from genomic DNA. The authors processed their data as follows. Within the assay, amplification of reference gene primers was used to estimate how many nucleated cells each sample contained. To quantify the absolute abundance of each unique TCRbeta CDR3 rearrangement, sequence reads were collapsed and filtered. Productive Simpson clonality was computed per sample as the square root of Simpson's diversity index over productive rearrangements. In its TCRdb copy, this immuneACCESS table keeps in-frame sequences only and misses some clones. Where compared with another copy, unresolved V genes explain less than half of these, and the others have no known cause. Clonal size and the V and J genes are those of that table, whereas D and trimming came from the DNA. Here the sample has roughly 55,000 clones; 60% to 85% occur a single time. The ten largest clones take up 3% to 3.5% of the sample.

On this clone itself: No antigen is known for it. Per-base qualities were not stored, and no clone one base away is much larger.

The collaborating institutions used their own protocols to collect whole blood in K2EDTA tubes. For TCRbeta analysis, collaborators shipped samples in one of three forms: frozen whole blood, isolated PBMCs, or DNA extracted from either of those sample types. The receptor's source is a man aged 55 to 70 with acute or convalescent COVID-19. Sample: peripheral blood.

The CDR3 reads as follows: CASSEFGQSISGNTIYF. The DNA reads TGTGCCAGCAGTGAATTTGGGCAGTCGATCTCTGGAAACACCATATATTTT. The chain couples TRBV25-1 to TRBJ1-3; the D gene identity is not certain. V gives up 1 base and J gives up 0 bases, and the segment between their germline ends measures 13 bases. CDR1 MGHDK and CDR2 SYGVNS were looked up in the germline V gene. The CDR3 starts with the cysteine, ends with the phenylalanine, and has 17 residues. Of all the DNA, just the CDR3 is kept, 51 bases in frame from base 1.